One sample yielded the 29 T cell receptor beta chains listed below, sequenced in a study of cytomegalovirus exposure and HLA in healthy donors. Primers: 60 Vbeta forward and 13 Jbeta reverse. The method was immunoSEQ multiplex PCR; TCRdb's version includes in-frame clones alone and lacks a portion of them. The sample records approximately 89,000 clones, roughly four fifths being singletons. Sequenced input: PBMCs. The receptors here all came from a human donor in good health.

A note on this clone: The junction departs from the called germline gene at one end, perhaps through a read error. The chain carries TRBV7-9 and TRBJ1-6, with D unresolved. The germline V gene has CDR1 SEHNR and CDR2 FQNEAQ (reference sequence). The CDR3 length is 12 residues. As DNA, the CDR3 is TGTTCCAGCAGCTTATTTGGGCAATCACTCCACTTT. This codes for CSSSLFGQSLHF.

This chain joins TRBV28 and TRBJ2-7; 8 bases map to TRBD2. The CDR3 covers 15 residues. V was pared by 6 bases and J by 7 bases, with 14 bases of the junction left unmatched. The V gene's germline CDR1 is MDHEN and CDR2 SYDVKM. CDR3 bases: TGTGCCAGCAGGAGCGCTAGCGGGCTTTTGTTGGAGCAGTACTTC. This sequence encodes CASRSASGLLLEQYF. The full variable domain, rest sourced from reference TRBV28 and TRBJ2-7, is DVKVTQSSRYLVKRTGEKVFLECVQDMDHENMFWYRQDPGLGLRLIYFSYDVKMKEKGDIPEGYSVSREKKERFSLILESASTNQTSMYLCASRSASGLLLEQYFGPGTRLTVT.

The CDR3 DNA follows: TGTGCCAGCAGACCCGCCCTGGACAGGCCCCCCGCGGAGCAGTTCTTC. Its protein is CASRPALDRPPAEQFF. The chain is built from TRBV5-4 and TRBJ2-1, with 7 bases that match TRBD1. CDR1 and CDR2 from the germline V gene are SGHNT and YYREEE (reference sequence). The CDR3 loop spans 16 amino acids. With V trimmed by 5 bases and J by 10 bases, 18 bases remained unmatched. Together with reference TRBV5-4 and TRBJ2-1, the CDR3 gives the full variable domain: ETGVTQSPTHLIKTRGQQVTLRCSSQSGHNTVSWYQQALGQGPQFIFQYYREEENGRGNFPPRFSGLQFPNYSSELNVNALELDDSALYLCASRPALDRPPAEQFFGPGTRLTVL.

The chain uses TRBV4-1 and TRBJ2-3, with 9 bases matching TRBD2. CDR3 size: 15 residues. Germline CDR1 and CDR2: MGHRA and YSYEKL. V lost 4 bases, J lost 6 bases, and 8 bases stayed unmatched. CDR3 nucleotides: TGCGCCAGCAGCCCTCTCGCGGGGGGGCGGGATACGCAGTATTTT. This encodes CASSPLAGGRDTQYF.

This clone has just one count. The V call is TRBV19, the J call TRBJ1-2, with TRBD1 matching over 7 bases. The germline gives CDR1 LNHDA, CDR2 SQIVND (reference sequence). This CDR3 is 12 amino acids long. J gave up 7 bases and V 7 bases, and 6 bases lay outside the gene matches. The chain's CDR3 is CASTQTGFGYTF. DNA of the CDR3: TGTGCCAGTACCCAGACAGGGTTTGGCTACACCTTC.

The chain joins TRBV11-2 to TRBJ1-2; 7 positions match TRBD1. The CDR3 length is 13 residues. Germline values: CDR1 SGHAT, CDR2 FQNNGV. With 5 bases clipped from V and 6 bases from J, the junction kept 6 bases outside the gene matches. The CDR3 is CASSIDRDHGYTF. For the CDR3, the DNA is TGTGCCAGCAGCATCGACAGGGATCATGGCTACACCTTC.

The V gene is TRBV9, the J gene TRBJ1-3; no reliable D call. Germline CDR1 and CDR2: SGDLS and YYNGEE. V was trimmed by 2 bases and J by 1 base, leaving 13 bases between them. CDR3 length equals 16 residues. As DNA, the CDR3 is TGTGCCAGCAGCGTTGGAGCCGGCCTATCTGGAAACACCATATATTTT. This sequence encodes CASSVGAGLSGNTIYF.

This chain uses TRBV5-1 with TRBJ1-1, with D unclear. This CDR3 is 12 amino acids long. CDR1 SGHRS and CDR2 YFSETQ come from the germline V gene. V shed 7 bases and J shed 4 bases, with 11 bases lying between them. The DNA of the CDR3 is TGCGCCAGCGGGAGGCTCGCCACTGAAGCTTTCTTT. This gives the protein CASGRLATEAFF.

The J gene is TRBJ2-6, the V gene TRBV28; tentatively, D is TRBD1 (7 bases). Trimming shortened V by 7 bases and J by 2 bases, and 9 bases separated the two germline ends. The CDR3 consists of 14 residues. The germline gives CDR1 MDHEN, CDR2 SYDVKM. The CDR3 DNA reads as TGTGCCAGCACCAGGGGGGCTGGGGCCAACGTCCTGACTTTC. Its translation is CASTRGAGANVLTF. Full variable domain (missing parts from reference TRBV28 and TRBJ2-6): DVKVTQSSRYLVKRTGEKVFLECVQDMDHENMFWYRQDPGLGLRLIYFSYDVKMKEKGDIPEGYSVSREKKERFSLILESASTNQTSMYLCASTRGAGANVLTFGAGSRLTVL.

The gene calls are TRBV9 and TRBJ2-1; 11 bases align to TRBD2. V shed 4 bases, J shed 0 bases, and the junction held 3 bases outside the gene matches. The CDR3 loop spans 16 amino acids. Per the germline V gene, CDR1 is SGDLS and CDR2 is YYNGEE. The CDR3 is CASSKGLAASYNEQFF. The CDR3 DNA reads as TGTGCCAGCAGCAAGGGACTAGCGGCCTCCTACAATGAGCAGTTCTTC.

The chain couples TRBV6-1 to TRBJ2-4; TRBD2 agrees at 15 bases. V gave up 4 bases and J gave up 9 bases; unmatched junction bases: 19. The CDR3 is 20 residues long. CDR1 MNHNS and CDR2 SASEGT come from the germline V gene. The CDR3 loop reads CASSGLGTSGRSRGGGIQYF. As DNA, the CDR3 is TGTGCCAGCAGTGGTCTCGGGACTAGCGGGAGGTCCCGAGGAGGAGGCATTCAGTACTTC.

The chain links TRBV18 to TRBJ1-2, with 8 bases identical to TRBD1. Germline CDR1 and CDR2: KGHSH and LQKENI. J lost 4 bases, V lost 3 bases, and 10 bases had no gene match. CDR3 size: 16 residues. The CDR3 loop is CASSPLRDRTPYGYTF. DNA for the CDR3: TGTGCCAGCTCACCGTTGAGGGACAGGACCCCCTATGGCTACACCTTC.

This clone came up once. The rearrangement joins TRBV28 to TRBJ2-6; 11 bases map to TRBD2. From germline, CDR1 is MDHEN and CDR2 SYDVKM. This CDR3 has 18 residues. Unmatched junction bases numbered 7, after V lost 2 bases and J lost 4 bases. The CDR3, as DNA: TGTGCCAGCAGTTTAGGCACTAGCGGGAGAACGGGGGCCAACGTCCTGACTTTC. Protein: CASSLGTSGRTGANVLTF.

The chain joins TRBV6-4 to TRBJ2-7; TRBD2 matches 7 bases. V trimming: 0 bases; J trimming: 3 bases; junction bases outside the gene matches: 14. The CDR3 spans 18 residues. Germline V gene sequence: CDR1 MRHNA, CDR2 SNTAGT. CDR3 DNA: TGTGCCAGCAGTGACTCGAAAAGTAGCGGGCGCCCCTTCTACGAGCAGTACTTC. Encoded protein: CASSDSKSSGRPFYEQYF.

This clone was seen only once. CDR3: CASTRQANSYEQYF. The CDR3 DNA follows: TGTGCCAGCACTCGACAGGCCAACTCCTACGAGCAGTACTTC. This chain joins TRBV5-4 and TRBJ2-7; possibly TRBD1 for D (6 bases). Germline assignment: CDR1 SGHNT and CDR2 YYREEE (reference sequence). Trimming pared 6 bases from V and 0 bases from J, leaving 13 bases between. The CDR3 sequence is 14 residues long. Filled out from reference TRBV5-4 and TRBJ2-7, the complete variable domain reads ETGVTQSPTHLIKTRGQQVTLRCSSQSGHNTVSWYQQALGQGPQFIFQYYREEENGRGNFPPRFSGLQFPNYSSELNVNALELDDSALYLCASTRQANSYEQYFGPGTRLTVT.

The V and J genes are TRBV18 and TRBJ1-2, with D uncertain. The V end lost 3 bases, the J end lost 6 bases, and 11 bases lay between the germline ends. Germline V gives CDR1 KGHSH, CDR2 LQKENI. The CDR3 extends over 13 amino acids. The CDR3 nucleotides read TGTGCCAGCTCACCCCCAGGAAGTAATGGCTACACCTTC. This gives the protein CASSPPGSNGYTF.

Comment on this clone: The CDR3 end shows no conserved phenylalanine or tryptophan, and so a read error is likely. CDR3 in DNA: TGTGCCAGCAGTGATGTTGGCGGGGGGGACACCGGGGAGCTGTTTCTT. Encoded protein: CASSDVGGGDTGELFL. The V call is TRBV6-4, the J call TRBJ2-2; 9 bases line up with TRBD2. The V segment lost 3 bases and the J segment 3 bases; nucleotides outside the gene matches: 5. The CDR3 totals 16 residues. Germline V CDR1 and CDR2: MRHNA, SNTAGT.

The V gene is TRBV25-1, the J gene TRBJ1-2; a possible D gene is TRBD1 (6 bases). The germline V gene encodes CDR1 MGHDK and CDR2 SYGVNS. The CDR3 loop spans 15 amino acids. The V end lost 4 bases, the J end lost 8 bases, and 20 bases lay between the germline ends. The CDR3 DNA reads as TGTGCCAGCAGTGTGGGGGAGACAGGTCGGCGGGGCTACACCTTC. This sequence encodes CASSVGETGRRGYTF.

The CDR3: CASSIQGLANEKLFF. CDR3 nucleotide sequence: TGTGCCAGCAGCATACAGGGACTAGCTAATGAAAAACTGTTTTTT. The chain carries TRBV7-9 and TRBJ1-4; possibly TRBD1 for D (6 bases). The CDR3 consists of 15 residues. V was trimmed by 5 bases and J by 3 bases, leaving 13 bases between them. Germline CDR1 SEHNR, CDR2 FQNEAQ (reference sequence).

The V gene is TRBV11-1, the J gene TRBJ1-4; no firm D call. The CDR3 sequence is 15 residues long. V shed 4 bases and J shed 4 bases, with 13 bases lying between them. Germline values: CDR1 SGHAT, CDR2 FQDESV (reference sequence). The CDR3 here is CASSSTTGFNEKLFF. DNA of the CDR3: TGTGCCAGCAGCTCTACTACGGGTTTTAATGAAAAACTGTTTTTT. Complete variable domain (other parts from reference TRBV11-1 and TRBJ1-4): EAEVAQSPRYKITEKSQAVAFWCDPISGHATLYWYRQILGQGPELLVQFQDESVVDDSQLPKDRFSAERLKGVDSTLKIQPAELGDSAMYLCASSSTTGFNEKLFFGSGTQLSVL.

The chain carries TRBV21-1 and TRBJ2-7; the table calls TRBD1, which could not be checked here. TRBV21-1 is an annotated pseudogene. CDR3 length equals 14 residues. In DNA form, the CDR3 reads TGTGCCAGTTCCCACAGGGGTAAGACCTACGAGCAGTACTTC. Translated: CASSHRGKTYEQYF.

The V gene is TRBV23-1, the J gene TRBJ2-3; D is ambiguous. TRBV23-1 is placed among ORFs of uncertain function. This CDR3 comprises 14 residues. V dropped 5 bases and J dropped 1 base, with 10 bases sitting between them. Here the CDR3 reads CASSAPRGTDTQYF. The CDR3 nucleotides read TGCGCCAGCAGTGCCCCGCGAGGCACAGATACGCAGTATTTT.

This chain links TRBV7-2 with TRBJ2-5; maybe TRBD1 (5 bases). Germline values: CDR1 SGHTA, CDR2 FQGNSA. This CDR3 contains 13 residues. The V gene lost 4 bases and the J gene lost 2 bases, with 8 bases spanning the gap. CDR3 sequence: CASSSQDQETQYF. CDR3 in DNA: TGTGCCAGCAGCTCACAGGATCAAGAGACCCAGTACTTC. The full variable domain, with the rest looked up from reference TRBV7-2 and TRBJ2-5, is GAGVSQSPSNKVTEKGKDVELRCDPISGHTALYWYRQSLGQGLEFLIYFQGNSAPDKSGLPSDRFSAERTGGSVSTLTIQRTQQEDSAVYLCASSSQDQETQYFGPGTRLLVL.

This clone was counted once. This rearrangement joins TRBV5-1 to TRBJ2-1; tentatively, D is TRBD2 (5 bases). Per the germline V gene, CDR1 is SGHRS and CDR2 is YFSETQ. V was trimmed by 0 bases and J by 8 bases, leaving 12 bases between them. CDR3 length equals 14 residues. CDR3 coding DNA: TGCGCCAGCAGCTTGGTAGGCGGGTCCGATGAGCAGTTCTTC. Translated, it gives CASSLVGGSDEQFF. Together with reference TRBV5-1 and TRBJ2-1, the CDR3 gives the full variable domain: KAGVTQTPRYLIKTRGQQVTLSCSPISGHRSVSWYQQTPGQGLQFLFEYFSETQRNKGNFPGRFSGRQFSNSRSEMNVSTLELGDSALYLCASSLVGGSDEQFFGPGTRLTVL.

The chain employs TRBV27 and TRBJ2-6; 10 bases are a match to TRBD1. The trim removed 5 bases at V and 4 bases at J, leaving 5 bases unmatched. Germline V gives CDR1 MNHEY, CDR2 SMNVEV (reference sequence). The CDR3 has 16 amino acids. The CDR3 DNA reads TGTGCCAGCAGTCTGACAGGGGGCACCGGGGCCAACGTCCTGACTTTC. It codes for CASSLTGGTGANVLTF. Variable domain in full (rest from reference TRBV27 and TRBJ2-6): EAQVTQNPRYLITVTGKKLTVTCSQNMNHEYMSWYRQDPGLGLRQIYYSMNVEVTDKGDVPEGYKVSRKEKRNFPLILESPSPNQTSLYFCASSLTGGTGANVLTFGAGSRLTVL.

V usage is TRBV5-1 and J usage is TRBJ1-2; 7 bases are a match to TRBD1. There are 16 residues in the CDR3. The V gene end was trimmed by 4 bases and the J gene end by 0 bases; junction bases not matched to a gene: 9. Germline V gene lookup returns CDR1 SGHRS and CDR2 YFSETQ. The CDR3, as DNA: TGCGCCAGCAGCGGAAGGACAGGCCAAACTAACTATGGCTACACCTTC. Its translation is CASSGRTGQTNYGYTF.

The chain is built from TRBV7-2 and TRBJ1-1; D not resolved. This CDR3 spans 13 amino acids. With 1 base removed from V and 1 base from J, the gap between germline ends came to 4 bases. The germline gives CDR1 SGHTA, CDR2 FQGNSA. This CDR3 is CASSLEQNTEAFF. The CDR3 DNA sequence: TGTGCCAGCAGCTTAGAACAGAACACTGAAGCTTTCTTT.

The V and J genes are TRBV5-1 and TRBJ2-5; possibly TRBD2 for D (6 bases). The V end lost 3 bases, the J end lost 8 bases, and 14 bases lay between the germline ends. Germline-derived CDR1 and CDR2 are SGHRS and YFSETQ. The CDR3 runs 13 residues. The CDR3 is CASSWGEAKTQYF. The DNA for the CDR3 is TGCGCCAGCAGCTGGGGGGAGGCCAAAACCCAGTACTTC.

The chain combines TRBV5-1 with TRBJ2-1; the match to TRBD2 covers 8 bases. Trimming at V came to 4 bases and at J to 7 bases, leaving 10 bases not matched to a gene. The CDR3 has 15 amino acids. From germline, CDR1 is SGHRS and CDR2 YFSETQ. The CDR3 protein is CASSARGLEGNEQFF. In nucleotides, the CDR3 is TGCGCCAGCAGCGCCCGGGGACTAGAGGGTAATGAGCAGTTCTTC.